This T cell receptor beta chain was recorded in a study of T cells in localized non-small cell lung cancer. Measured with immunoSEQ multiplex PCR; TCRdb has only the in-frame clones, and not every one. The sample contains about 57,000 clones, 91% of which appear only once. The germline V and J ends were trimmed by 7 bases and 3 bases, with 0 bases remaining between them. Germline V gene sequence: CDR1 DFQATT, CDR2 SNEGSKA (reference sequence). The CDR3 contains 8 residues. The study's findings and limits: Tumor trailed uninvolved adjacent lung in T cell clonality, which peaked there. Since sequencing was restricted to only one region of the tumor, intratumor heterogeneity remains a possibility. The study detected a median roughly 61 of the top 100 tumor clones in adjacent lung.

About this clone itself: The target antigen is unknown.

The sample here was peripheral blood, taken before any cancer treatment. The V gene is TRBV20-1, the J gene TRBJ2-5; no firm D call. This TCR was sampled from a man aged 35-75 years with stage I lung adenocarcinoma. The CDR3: CSEETQYF. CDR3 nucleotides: TGCAGTGAAGAGACCCAGTACTTC.